This T cell receptor beta chain was sequenced during a study of type 1 and type 2 diabetes patients. General observations from the study: A median of one highly-expanded CD4+ clone, covering roughly 3.9% of reads, occurred in type 2 diabetes. Groups were not age- or gender-matched, which may bias interpretation.

Other autoimmune diseases and infections within the past four weeks excluded donors. Germline CDR1 reads SGDLS; CDR2 reads YYNGEE. After removal of 7 bases from V and 3 bases from J, the junction contained 12 bases not matched to a gene. The CDR3 is 15 residues long. Genomic DNA was the PCR template. Multiplex PCR with 30 forward and 13 reverse primers amplified the TCR beta CDR3. From the multiplex PCR reads, TCRdb called clonotypes with MiXCR, one entry per CDR3 protein. The sample holds more than 250,000 distinct CDR3 sequences, roughly 44% seen once. In the case of this clonotype: As yet, its antigen is unknown.

Input material: peripheral blood mononuclear cells (PBMCs). This sequence joins TRBV9 and TRBJ2-7; 8 nucleotides align to TRBD1. This clonotype originated in a man between 18 and 29 years old with type 2 diabetes. The CDR3 bases are TGTGCCAGCTCACCGGCGGACAGGGCCGGCTACGAGCAGTACTTC. Translating it yields CASSPADRAGYEQYF.